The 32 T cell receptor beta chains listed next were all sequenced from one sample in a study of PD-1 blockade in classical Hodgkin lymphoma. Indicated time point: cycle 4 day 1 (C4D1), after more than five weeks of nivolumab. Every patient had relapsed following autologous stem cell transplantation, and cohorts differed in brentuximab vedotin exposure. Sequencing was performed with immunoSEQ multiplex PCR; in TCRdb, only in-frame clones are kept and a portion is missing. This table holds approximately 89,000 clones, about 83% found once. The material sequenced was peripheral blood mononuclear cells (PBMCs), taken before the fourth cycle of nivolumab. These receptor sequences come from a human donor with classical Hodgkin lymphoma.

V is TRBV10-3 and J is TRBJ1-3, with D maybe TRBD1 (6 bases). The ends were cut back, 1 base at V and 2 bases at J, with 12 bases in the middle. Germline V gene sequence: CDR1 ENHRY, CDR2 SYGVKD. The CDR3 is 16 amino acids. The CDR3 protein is CAISELWGATGNTIYF. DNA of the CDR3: TGTGCCATCAGTGAGTTATGGGGGGCTACTGGAAACACCATATATTTT.

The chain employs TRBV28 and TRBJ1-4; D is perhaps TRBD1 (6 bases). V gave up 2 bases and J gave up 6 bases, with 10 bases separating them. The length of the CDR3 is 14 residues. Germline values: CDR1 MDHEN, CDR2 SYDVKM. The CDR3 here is CASSLGGWDEKLFF. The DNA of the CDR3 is TGTGCCAGCAGTTTAGGGGGCTGGGATGAAAAACTGTTTTTT.

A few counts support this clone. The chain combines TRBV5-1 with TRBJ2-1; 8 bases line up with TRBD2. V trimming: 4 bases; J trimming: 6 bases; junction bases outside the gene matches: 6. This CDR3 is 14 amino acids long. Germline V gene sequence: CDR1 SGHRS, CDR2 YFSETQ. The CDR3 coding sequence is TGCGCCAGCAGCAACACTGGGACTAGCAATGAGCAGTTCTTC. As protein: CASSNTGTSNEQFF.

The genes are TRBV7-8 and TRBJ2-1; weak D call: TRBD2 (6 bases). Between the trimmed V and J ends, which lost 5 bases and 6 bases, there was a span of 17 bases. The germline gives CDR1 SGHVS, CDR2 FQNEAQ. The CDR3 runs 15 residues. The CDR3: CASSPPSGQSNEQFF. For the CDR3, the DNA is TGTGCCAGCAGCCCCCCCAGCGGGCAATCCAATGAGCAGTTCTTC. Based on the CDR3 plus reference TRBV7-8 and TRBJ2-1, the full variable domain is GAGVSQSPRYKVAKRGQDVALRCDPISGHVSLFWYQQALGQGPEFLTYFQNEAQLDKSGLPSDRFFAERPEGSVSTLKIQRTQQEDSAVYLCASSPPSGQSNEQFFGPGTRLTVL.

CDR3 amino acids: CASSFPLASEQYF. The CDR3, as DNA: TGTGCCAGCAGCTTTCCTCTAGCCTCCGAGCAGTACTTC. The chain links TRBV5-6 to TRBJ2-7, with D possibly TRBD2 on 5 matching bases. The CDR3 loop spans 13 amino acids. The germline V gene encodes CDR1 SGHDT and CDR2 YYEEEE. V lost 2 bases and J lost 6, with 12 bases in between.

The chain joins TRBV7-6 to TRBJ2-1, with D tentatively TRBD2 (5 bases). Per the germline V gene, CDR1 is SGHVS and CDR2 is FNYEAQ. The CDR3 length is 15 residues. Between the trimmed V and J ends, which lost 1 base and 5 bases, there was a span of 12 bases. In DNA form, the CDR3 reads TGTGCCAGCAGCTTAGGCGGCGGGTCCCACAATGAGCAGTTCTTC. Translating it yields CASSLGGGSHNEQFF.

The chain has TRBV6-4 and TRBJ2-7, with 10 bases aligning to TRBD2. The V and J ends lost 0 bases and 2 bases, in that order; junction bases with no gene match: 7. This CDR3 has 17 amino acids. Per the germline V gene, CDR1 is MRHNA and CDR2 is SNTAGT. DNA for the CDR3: TGTGCCAGCAGTGACTCGGGGCTAGCGGGAGAAGCCTACGAGCAGTACTTC. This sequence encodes CASSDSGLAGEAYEQYF.

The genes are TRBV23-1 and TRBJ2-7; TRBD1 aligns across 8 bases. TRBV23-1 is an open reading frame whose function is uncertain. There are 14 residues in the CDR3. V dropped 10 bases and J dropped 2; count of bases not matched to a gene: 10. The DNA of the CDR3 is TGCGCCACTCTAACCAAGGGACAGGCCTACGAGCAGTACTTC. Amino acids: CATLTKGQAYEQYF.

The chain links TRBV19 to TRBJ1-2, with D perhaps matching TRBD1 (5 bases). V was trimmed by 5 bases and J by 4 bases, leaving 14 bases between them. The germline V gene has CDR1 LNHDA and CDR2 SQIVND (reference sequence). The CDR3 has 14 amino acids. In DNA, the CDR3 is TGTGCCAGTAGTTTACTCGGGGGTGGCTATGGCTACACCTTC. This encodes CASSLLGGGYGYTF.

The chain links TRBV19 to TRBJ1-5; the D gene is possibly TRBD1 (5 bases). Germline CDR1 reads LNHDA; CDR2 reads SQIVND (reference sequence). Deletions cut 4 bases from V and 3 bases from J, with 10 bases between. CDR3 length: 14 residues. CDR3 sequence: CASSKGADNQPQHF. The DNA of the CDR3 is TGTGCCAGTAGTAAAGGGGCAGACAATCAGCCCCAGCATTTT. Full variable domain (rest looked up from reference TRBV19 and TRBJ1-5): DGGITQSPKYLFRKEGQNVTLSCEQNLNHDAMYWYRQDPGQGLRLIYYSQIVNDFQKGDIAEGYSVSREKKESFPLTVTSAQKNPTAFYLCASSKGADNQPQHFGDGTRLSIL.

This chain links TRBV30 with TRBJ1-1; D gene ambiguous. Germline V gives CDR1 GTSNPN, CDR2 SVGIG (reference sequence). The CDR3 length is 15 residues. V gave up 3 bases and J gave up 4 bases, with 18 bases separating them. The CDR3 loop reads CAWRRKSVKGTEAFF. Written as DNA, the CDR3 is TGTGCCTGGAGACGGAAATCGGTGAAGGGCACTGAAGCTTTCTTT.

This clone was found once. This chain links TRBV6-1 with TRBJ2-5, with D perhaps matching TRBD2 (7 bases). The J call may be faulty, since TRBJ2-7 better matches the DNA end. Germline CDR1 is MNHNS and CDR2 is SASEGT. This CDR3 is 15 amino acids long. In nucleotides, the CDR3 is TGTGCCAGCAGTGAATGGGAGGGGGGCGCGTACGAGCAGTACTTC. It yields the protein CASSEWEGGAYEQYF.

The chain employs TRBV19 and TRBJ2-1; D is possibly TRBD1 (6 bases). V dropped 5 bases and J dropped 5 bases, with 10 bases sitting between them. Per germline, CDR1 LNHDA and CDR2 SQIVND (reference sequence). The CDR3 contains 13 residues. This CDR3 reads CASSQGNNNEQFF. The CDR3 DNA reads TGTGCCAGTAGTCAGGGGAACAACAATGAGCAGTTCTTC.

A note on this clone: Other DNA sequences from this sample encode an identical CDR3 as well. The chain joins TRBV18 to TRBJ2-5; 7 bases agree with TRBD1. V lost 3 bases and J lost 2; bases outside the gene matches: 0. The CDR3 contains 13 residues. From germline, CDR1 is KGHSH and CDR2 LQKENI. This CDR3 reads CASSPGQQETQYF. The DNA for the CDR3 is TGTGCCAGCTCACCGGGACAGCAAGAGACCCAGTACTTC.

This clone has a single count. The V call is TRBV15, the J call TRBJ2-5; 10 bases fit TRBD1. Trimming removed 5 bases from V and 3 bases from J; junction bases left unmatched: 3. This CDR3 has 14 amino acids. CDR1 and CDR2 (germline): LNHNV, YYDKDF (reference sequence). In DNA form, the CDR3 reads TGTGCCACCAGCCCCGGGACAGGGGAAGAGACCCAGTACTTC. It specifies CATSPGTGEETQYF.

CDR3 coding DNA: TGTGCCAGCAGGGAGAATGCGAGGACGTTCTTC. It is translated as CASRENARTFF. The rearrangement uses TRBV2 and TRBJ2-1; D gene uncertain. CDR3 length: 11 amino acids. CDR1 is SNHLY and CDR2 is FYNNEI in the germline V gene. V was clipped by 6 bases and J by 15 bases, with 15 bases between them.

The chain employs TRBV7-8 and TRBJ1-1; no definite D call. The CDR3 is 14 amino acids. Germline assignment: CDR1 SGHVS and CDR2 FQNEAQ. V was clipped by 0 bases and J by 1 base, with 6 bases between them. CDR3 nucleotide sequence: TGTGCCAGCAGCTTAGCGGCAGGGAACACTGAAGCTTTCTTT. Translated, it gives CASSLAAGNTEAFF.

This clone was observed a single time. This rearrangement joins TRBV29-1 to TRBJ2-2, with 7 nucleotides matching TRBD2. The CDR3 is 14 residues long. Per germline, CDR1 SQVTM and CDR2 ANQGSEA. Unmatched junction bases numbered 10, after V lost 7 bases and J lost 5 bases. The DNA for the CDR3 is TGCAGCGCTGGAGCGGGGTGGGGGACCGGGGAGCTGTTTTTT. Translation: CSAGAGWGTGELFF.

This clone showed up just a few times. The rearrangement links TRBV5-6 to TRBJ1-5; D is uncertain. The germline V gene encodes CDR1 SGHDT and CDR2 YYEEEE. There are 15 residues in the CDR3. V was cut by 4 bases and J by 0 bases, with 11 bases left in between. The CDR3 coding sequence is TGTGCCAGCAGCACTGGACTCTATAGCAATCAGCCCCAGCATTTT. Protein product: CASSTGLYSNQPQHF.

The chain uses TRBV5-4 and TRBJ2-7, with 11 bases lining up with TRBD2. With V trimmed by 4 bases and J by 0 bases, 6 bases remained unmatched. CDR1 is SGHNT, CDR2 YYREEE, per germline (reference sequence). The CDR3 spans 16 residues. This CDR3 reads CASSRITSGSSYEQYF. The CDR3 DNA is TGTGCCAGCAGCCGAATTACTAGCGGGAGCTCCTACGAGCAGTACTTC.

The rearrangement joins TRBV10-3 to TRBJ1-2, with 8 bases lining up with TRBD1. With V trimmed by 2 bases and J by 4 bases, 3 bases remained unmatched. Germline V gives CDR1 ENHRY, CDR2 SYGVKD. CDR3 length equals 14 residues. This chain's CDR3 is CAISEQGAGYGYTF. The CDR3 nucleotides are TGTGCCATCAGTGAGCAGGGGGCCGGCTATGGCTACACCTTC.

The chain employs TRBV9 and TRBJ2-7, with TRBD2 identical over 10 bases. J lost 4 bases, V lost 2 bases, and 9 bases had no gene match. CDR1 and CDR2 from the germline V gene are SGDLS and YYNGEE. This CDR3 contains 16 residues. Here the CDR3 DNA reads TGTGCCAGCAGCGTCGGGTCGACTAGCGGGTTTTACGAGCAGTACTTC. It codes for CASSVGSTSGFYEQYF. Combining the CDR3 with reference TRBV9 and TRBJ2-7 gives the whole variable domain DSGVTQTPKHLITATGQRVTLRCSPRSGDLSVYWYQQSLDQGLQFLIQYYNGEERAKGNILERFSAQQFPDLHSELNLSSLELGDSALYFCASSVGSTSGFYEQYFGPGTRLTVT.

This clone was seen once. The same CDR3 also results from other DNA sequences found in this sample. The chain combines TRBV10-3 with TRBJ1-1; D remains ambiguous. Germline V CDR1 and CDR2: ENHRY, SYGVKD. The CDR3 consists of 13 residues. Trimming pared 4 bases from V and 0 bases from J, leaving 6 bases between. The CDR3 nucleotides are TGTGCCATCAGTGGACTTCTGAACACTGAAGCTTTCTTT. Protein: CAISGLLNTEAFF.

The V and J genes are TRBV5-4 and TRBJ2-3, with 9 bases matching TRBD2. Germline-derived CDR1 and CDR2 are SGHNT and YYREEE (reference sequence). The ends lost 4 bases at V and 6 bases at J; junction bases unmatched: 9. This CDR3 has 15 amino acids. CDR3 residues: CASSISAGGGDTQYF. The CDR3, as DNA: TGTGCCAGCAGCATCTCTGCGGGAGGGGGTGATACGCAGTATTTT.

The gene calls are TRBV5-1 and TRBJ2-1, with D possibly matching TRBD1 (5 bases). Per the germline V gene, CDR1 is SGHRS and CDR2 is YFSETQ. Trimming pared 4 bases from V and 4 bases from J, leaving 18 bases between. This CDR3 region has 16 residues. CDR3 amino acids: CASSQAGRGLYNEQFF. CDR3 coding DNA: TGCGCCAGCAGCCAGGCAGGTAGGGGTCTGTACAATGAGCAGTTCTTC. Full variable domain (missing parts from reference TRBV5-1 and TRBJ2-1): KAGVTQTPRYLIKTRGQQVTLSCSPISGHRSVSWYQQTPGQGLQFLFEYFSETQRNKGNFPGRFSGRQFSNSRSEMNVSTLELGDSALYLCASSQAGRGLYNEQFFGPGTRLTVL.

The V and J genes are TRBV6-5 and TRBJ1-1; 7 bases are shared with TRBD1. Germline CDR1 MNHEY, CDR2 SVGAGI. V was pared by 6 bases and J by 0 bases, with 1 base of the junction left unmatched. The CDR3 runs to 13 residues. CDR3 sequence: CASRDRMNTEAFF. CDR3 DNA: TGTGCCAGCAGGGACAGGATGAACACTGAAGCTTTCTTT.

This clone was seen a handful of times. CDR3 region: CSAQGRMNTEAFF. The CDR3 coding sequence is TGCAGCGCCCAAGGAAGAATGAACACTGAAGCTTTCTTT. The gene calls are TRBV29-1 and TRBJ1-1; D not certain. CDR1 is SQVTM and CDR2 is ANQGSEA in the germline V gene. The CDR3 sequence is 13 residues long. Trimming removed 7 bases from V and 0 bases from J, with 12 bases in between.

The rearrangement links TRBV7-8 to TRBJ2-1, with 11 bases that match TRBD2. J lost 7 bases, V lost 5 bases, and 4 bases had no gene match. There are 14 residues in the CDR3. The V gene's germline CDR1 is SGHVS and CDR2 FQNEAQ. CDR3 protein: CASSQGLAENEQFF. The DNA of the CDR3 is TGTGCCAGCAGCCAGGGACTAGCGGAGAATGAGCAGTTCTTC.

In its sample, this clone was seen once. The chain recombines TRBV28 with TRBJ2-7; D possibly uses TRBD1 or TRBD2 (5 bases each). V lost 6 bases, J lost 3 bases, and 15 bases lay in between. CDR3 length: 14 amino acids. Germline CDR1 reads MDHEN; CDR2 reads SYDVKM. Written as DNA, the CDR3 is TGTGCCAGCAGCTTAGAGGGGCCAGTCTACGAGCAGTACTTC. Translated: CASSLEGPVYEQYF.

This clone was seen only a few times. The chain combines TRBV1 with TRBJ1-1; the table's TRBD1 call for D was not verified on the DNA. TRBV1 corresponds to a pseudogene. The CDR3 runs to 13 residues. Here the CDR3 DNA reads TGCACCAACCGGGACAGTATGAACACTGAAGCTTTCTTT. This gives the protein CTNRDSMNTEAFF.

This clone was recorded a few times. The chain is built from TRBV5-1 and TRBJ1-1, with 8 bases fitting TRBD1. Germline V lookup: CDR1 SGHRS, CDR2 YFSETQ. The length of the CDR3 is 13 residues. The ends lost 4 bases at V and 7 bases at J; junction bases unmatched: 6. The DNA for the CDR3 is TGCGCCAGCAGCCGGACAGGGAATAATGAAGCTTTCTTT. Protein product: CASSRTGNNEAFF. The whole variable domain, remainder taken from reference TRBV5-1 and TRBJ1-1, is KAGVTQTPRYLIKTRGQQVTLSCSPISGHRSVSWYQQTPGQGLQFLFEYFSETQRNKGNFPGRFSGRQFSNSRSEMNVSTLELGDSALYLCASSRTGNNEAFFGQGTRLTVV.

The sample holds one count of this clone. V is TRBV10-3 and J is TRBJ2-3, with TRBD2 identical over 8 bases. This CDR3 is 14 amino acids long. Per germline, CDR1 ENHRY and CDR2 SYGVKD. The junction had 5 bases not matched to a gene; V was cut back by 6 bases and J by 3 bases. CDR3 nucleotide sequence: TGTGCCATCAGGCCAGCGGGAGATACAGATACGCAGTATTTT. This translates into CAIRPAGDTDTQYF.